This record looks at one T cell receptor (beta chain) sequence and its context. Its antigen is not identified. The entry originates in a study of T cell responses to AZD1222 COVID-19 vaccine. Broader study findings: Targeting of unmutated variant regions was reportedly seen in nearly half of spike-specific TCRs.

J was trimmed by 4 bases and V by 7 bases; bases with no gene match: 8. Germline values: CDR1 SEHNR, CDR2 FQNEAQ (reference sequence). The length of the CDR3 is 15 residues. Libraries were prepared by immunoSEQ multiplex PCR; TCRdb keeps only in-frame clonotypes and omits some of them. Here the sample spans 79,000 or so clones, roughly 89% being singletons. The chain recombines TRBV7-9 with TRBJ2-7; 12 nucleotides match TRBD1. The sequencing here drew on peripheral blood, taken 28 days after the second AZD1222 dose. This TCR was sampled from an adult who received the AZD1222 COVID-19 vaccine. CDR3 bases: TGTGCCAGCACCGCCGGGACAGGGGGCGCGTACGAGCAGTACTTC. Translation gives CASTAGTGGAYEQYF. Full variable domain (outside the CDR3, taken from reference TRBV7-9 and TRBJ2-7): DTGVSQNPRHKITKRGQNVTFRCDPISEHNRLYWYRQTLGQGPEFLTYFQNEAQLEKSRLLSDRFSAERPKGSFSTLEIQRTEQGDSAMYLCASTAGTGGAYEQYFGPGTRLTVT.